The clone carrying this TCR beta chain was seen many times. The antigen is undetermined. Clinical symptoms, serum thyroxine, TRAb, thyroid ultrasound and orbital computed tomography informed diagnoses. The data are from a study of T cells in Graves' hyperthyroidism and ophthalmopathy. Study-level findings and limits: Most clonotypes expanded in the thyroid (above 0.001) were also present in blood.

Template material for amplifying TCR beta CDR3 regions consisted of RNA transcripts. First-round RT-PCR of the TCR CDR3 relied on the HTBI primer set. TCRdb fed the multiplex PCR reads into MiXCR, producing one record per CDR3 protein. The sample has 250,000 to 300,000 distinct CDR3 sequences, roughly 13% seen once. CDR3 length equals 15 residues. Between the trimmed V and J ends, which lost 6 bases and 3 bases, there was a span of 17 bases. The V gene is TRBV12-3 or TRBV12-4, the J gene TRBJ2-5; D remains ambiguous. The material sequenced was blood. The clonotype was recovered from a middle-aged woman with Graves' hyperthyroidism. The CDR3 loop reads CASSRSWPTKETQYF. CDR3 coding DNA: TGTGCCAGCAGCCGGAGCTGGCCAACTAAAGAGACCCAGTACTTC.